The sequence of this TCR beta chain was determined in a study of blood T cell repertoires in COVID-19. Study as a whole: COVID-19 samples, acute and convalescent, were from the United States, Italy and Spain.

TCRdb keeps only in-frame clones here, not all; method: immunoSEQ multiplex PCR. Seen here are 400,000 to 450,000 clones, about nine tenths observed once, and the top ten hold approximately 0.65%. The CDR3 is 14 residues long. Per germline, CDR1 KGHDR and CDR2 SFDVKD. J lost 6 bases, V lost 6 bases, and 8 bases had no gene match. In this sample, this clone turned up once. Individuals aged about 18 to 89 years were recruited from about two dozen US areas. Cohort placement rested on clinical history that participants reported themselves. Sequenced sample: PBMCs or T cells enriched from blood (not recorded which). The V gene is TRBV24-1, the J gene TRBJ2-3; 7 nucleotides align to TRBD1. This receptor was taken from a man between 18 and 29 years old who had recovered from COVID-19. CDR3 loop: CATSLQGSMDTQYF. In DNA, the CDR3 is TGTGCCACCAGTCTACAGGGGTCGATGGATACGCAGTATTTT.